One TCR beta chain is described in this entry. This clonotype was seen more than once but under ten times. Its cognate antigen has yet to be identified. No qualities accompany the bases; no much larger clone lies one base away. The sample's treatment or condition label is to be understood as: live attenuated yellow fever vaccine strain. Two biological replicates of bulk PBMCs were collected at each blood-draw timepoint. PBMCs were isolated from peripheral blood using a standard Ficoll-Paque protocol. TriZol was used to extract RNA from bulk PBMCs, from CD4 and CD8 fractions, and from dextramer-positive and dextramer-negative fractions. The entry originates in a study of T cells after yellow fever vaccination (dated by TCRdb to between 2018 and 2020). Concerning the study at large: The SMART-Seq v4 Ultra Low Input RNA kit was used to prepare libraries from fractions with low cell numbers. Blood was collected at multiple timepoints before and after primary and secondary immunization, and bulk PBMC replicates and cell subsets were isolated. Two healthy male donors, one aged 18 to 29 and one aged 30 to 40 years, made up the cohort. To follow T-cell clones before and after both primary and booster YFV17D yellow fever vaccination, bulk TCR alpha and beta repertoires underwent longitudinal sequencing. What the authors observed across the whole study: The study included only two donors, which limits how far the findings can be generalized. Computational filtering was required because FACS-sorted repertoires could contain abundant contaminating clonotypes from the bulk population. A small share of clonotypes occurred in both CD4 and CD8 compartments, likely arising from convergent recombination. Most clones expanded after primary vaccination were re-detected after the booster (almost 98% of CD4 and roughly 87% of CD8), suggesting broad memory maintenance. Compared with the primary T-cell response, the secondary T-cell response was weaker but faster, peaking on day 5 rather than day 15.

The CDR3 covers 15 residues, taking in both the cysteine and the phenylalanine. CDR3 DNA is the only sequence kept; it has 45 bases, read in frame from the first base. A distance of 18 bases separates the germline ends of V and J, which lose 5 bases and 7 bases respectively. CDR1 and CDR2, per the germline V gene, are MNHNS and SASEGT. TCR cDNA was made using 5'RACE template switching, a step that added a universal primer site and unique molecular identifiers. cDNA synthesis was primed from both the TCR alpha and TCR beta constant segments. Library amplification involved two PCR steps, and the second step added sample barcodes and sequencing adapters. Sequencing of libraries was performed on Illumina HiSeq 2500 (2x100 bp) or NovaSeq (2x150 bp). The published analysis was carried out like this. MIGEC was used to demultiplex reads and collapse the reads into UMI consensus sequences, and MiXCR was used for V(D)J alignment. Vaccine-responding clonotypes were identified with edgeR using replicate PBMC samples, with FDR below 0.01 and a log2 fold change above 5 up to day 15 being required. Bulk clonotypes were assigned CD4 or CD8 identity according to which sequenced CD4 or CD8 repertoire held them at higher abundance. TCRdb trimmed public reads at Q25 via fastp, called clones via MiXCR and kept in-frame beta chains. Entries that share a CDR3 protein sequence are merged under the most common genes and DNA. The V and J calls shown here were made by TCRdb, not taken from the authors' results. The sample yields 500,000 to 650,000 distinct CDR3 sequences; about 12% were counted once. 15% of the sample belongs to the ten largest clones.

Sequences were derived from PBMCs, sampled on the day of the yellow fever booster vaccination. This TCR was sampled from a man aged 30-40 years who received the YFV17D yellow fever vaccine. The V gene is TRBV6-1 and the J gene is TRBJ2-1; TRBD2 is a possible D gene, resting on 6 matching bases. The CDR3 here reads CASSRGTPQVNEQFF. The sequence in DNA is TGTGCCAGCAGTCGGGGGACCCCCCAGGTGAATGAGCAGTTCTTC.